The sequence of this TCR beta chain was determined in a study of control samples from healthy donors and cancer patients. V lost 3 bases and J 0 bases, leaving 9 bases between the germline ends. CDR3 size: 14 residues. Germline CDR1 and CDR2: LNHDA and SQIVND (reference sequence). The assay was immunoSEQ multiplex PCR, and TCRdb's table has in-frame clones only and misses some. Of 8,500 to 11,000 clones detected, approximately 91% appear once; the ten largest clones hold roughly 22%. The sample comprised PBMCs. The receptor comes from a man aged 60 to 69 with colorectal cancer. The chain joins TRBV19 to TRBJ2-7; no clear D. CDR3 coding DNA: TGTGCCAGTAGTATTATGGCGGCCTCCTACGAGCAGTACTTC. Amino acid sequence: CASSIMAASYEQYF.